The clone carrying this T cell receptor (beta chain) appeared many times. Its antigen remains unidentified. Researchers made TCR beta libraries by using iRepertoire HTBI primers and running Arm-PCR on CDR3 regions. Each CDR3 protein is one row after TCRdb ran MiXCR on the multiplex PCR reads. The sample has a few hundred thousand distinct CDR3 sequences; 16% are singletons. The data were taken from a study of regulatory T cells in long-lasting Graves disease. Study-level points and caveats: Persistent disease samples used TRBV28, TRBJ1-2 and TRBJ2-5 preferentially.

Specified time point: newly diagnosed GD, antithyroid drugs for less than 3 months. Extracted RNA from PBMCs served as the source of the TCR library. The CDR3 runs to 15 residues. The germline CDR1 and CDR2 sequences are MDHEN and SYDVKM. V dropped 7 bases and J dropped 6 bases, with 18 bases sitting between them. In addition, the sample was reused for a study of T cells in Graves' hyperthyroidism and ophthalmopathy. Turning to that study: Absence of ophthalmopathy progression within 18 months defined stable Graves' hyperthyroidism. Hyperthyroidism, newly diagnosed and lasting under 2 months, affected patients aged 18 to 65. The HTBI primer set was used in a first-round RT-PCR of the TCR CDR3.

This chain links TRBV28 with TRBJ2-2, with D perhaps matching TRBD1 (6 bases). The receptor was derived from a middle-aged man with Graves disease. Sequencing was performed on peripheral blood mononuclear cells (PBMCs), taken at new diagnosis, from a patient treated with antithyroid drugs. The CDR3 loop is CASMFEWPGAGELFF. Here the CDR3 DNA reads TGTGCCAGCATGTTCGAGTGGCCAGGGGCCGGGGAGCTGTTTTTT.